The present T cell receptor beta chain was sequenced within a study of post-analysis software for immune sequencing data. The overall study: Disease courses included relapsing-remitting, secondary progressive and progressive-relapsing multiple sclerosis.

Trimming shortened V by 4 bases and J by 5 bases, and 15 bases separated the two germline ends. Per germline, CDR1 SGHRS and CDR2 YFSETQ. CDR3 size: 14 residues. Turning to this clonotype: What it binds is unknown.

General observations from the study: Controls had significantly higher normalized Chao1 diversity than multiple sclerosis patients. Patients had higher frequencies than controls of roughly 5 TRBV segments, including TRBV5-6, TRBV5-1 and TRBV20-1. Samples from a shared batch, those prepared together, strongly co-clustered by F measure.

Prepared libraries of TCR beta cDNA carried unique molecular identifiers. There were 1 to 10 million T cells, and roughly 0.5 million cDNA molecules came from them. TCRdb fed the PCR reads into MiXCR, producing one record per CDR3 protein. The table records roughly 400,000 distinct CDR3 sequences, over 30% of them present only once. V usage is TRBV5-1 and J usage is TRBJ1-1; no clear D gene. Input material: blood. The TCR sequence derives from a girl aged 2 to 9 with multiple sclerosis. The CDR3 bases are TGCGCCAGCAGCCTCTCGGGAACGCGGACTGAAGCTTTCTTT. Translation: CASSLSGTRTEAFF. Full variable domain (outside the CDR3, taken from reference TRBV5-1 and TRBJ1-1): KAGVTQTPRYLIKTRGQQVTLSCSPISGHRSVSWYQQTPGQGLQFLFEYFSETQRNKGNFPGRFSGRQFSNSRSEMNVSTLELGDSALYLCASSLSGTRTEAFFGQGTRLTVV.